The clone carrying this T cell receptor (beta chain) was detected only once. The CDR3 is 14 amino acids. The V end lost 0 bases, the J end lost 2 bases, and 8 bases lay between the germline ends. Germline CDR1 and CDR2: SGHRS and YFSETQ. The data were obtained in a study of cytomegalovirus exposure and HLA in healthy donors. The PCR contained 60 Vbeta and 13 Jbeta primers. Data came from immunoSEQ multiplex PCR; TCRdb stores just in-frame clones and leaves some out. Of 100,000 to 150,000 clones in the sample, roughly four fifths are singletons; the top ten hold 1.5%. Sequencing input: PBMCs. V and J are TRBV5-1 and TRBJ1-1; D is uncertain. The clonotype originates from a woman aged 18-29 years in good health and CMV-seronegative. The CDR3 DNA reads TGCGCCAGCAGCTTGGACAGCGGCAACACTGAAGCTTTCTTT. Protein: CASSLDSGNTEAFF.